The 32 T cell receptor beta chains given below trace back to one sample, sequenced in a study of T cell repertoires in cytomegalovirus infection. TCRdb independently ran MiXCR on the reads; one entry per CDR3 protein. The table records roughly 760,000 distinct CDR3 sequences, approximately 34% of them present only once. The sample taken for sequencing was PBMCs. The receptors shown here come from a human donor in good health (CMV status not recorded). Some clones in this sample may be carry-over from other donors' samples.

In this sample, this clonotype turned up a few times. This sequence joins TRBV7-8 and TRBJ2-7; 10 positions agree with TRBD1. Trimming at V came to 2 bases and at J to 4 bases, leaving 14 bases not matched to a gene. The CDR3 consists of 18 residues. CDR1 is SGHVS, CDR2 FQNEAQ, per germline. Written as DNA, the CDR3 is TGTGCCAGCAGCTTATTACTCCCGGCCCCGGGACAGGGGTACGAGCAGTACTTC. This encodes CASSLLLPAPGQGYEQYF.

Turning to this clonotype: The junction departs from the called germline gene at one end, perhaps through a read error. The J gene is TRBJ1-3, the V gene TRBV7-2; 7 positions match TRBD1. The CDR3 contains 15 residues. Looked up from germline, CDR1 is SGHTA and CDR2 is FQGNSA. This chain's CDR3 is CASSLWDSSGNTRSF. CDR3 sequence (DNA): TGTGCCAGCAGCTTATGGGACAGCTCTGGAAACACCAGATCTTTT.

This clonotype appeared a few times. The rearrangement links TRBV15 to TRBJ2-7; 7 nucleotides align to TRBD2. The germline gives CDR1 LNHNV, CDR2 YYDKDF (reference sequence). V was clipped by 1 base and J by 1 base; unmatched bases: 1. This CDR3 spans 14 amino acids. CDR3 in amino acids: CATSRVGGSYEQYF. DNA of the CDR3: TGTGCCACCAGCAGAGTGGGGGGGTCCTACGAGCAGTACTTC.

Note on this clonotype: Compared with germline, one end of the junction differs, possibly owing to a read error. J is TRBJ2-2 and V is TRBV18; D unclear. The germline CDR1 and CDR2 sequences are KGHSH and LQKENI. The CDR3 length is 16 residues. The CDR3 DNA reads as TGTGCCAGCCCACCCTCCCGGGCGCGAAACACCGGGGAGCTGTTTTTT. It translates to CASPPSRARNTGELFF.

Comments on this clonotype: One end of the junction fails to match germline, which may point to a read error. The rearrangement uses TRBV28 and TRBJ1-1; TRBD1 is a possible D gene (6 bases). The length of the CDR3 is 15 residues. In germline, CDR1 is MDHEN, CDR2 SYDVKM. CDR3 in DNA: TGTGCCAGAAGTCCGCCGACAGGTAGGCCCACTGAAGATTTCTTT. It codes for CARSPPTGRPTEDFF.

V and J are TRBV27 and TRBJ1-1; perhaps TRBD1 as D (5 bases). Germline assignment: CDR1 MNHEY and CDR2 SMNVEV (reference sequence). The CDR3 is made up of 15 amino acids. Trimming took 2 bases from V and 1 from J, leaving 11 bases between them. The CDR3 protein is CASSLRDGKNTEAFF. The CDR3 DNA sequence: TGTGCCAGCAGTTTAAGGGACGGGAAGAACACTGAAGCTTTCTTT.

This clonotype was counted many times. The chain employs TRBV11-3 and TRBJ2-1; possibly TRBD1 for D (5 bases). V dropped 5 bases and J dropped 5 bases, with 16 bases sitting between them. This CDR3 region has 15 residues. Germline V CDR1 and CDR2: SGHNT, YENEEA. The CDR3, as DNA: TGTGCCAGCAGCCACCGAAAGGGGTGGGACAATGAGCAGTTCTTC. Translated, it gives CASSHRKGWDNEQFF.

This clonotype was seen more than once but under ten times. The J gene is TRBJ2-3, the V gene TRBV7-8; 11 bases fit TRBD2. J gave up 2 bases and V 4 bases, and 8 bases lay outside the gene matches. This CDR3 has 17 residues. Germline CDR1 and CDR2: SGHVS and FQNEAQ. CDR3 sequence: CASSYSPTSGDTDTQYF. The CDR3, as DNA: TGTGCCAGCAGCTATTCACCGACTAGCGGGGACACAGATACGCAGTATTTT.

This clonotype was found many times. This rearrangement joins TRBV7-2 to TRBJ2-7; weak D call: TRBD2 (6 bases). Trimming removed 5 bases from V and 4 bases from J, with 15 bases in between. Germline assignment: CDR1 SGHTA and CDR2 FQGNSA. The CDR3 is 14 amino acids. The CDR3 spells CASSHSGSTYEQYF. CDR3 bases: TGTGCCAGCAGCCACTCCGGGAGTACATACGAGCAGTACTTC.

This clonotype was observed a few times. Here the CDR3 reads CATSESTGEGEKLFF. DNA of the CDR3: TGTGCCACCAGTGAATCGACAGGGGAGGGTGAAAAACTGTTTTTT. This chain links TRBV24-1 with TRBJ1-4; 8 bases match TRBD1. After removal of 4 bases from V and 7 bases from J, the junction contained 7 bases not matched to a gene. The length of the CDR3 is 15 residues. Germline lookup yields CDR1 KGHDR and CDR2 SFDVKD.

This clonotype was observed a handful of times. The V call is TRBV10-3, the J call TRBJ2-5; 8 bases agree with TRBD1. The germline CDR1 and CDR2 sequences are ENHRY and SYGVKD. The length of the CDR3 is 15 residues. Trimming at V came to 3 bases and at J to 1 base, leaving 4 bases not matched to a gene. The CDR3 region has the DNA TGTGCCATCAGTGACTTTACAGGGGGCCAAGAGACCCAGTACTTC. Translating gives CAISDFTGGQETQYF.

This sequence joins TRBV28 and TRBJ1-1; D unresolved. The germline gives CDR1 MDHEN, CDR2 SYDVKM. This CDR3 is built from 14 residues. Trimming took 5 bases from V and 3 from J, leaving 13 bases between them. CDR3 amino acids: CASSVPGIDTEAFF. DNA for the CDR3: TGTGCCAGCAGTGTACCGGGCATAGACACTGAAGCTTTCTTT.

This clonotype was detected a few times. CDR3 bases: TGTGCCAGCAGTGAAACGGTCAGGGGCTACGAGCAGTACTTC. Its translation: CASSETVRGYEQYF. V usage is TRBV2 and J usage is TRBJ2-7; D possibly corresponds to TRBD1 (6 bases). Germline CDR1 is SNHLY and CDR2 is FYNNEI. V dropped 2 bases and J dropped 3 bases, with 11 bases sitting between them. The CDR3 is 14 amino acids.

This clonotype was detected once. The chain recombines TRBV2 with TRBJ1-2, with 7 positions matching TRBD1. This CDR3 spans 14 amino acids. CDR1 and CDR2 (germline): SNHLY, FYNNEI. The junction had 10 bases not matched to a gene; V was cut back by 4 bases and J by 8 bases. The CDR3 DNA follows: TGTGCCAGCAGTGTGTCCCGGGACAGAGTAGGCTACACCTTC. This gives the protein CASSVSRDRVGYTF.

The rearrangement joins TRBV14 to TRBJ2-4; D is perhaps TRBD1 (6 bases). The CDR3 contains 16 residues. The germline CDR1 and CDR2 sequences are SGHDN and FVKESK. V was clipped by 5 bases and J by 0 bases, with 14 bases between them. The CDR3 DNA follows: TGTGCCAGCAGCGCACGGACAGTTAGAGCCAAAAACATTCAGTACTTC. Its protein is CASSARTVRAKNIQYF. Full variable domain (missing parts from reference TRBV14 and TRBJ2-4): EAGVTQFPSHSVIEKGQTVTLRCDPISGHDNLYWYRRVMGKEIKFLLHFVKESKQDESGMPNNRFLAERTGGTYSTLKVQPAELEDSGVYFCASSARTVRAKNIQYFGAGTRLSVL.

This clonotype was counted a few times. V usage is TRBV7-8 and J usage is TRBJ1-6; 12 positions agree with TRBD1. CDR1 is SGHVS, CDR2 FQNEAQ, per germline. CDR3 length: 16 amino acids. V shed 8 bases, J shed 1 base, and the junction held 3 bases outside the gene matches. CDR3 coding DNA: TGTGCCAGCTCGGGACAGGGGGCATCCTATAATTCACCCCTCCACTTT. This encodes CASSGQGASYNSPLHF.

This clonotype was recorded a few times. The rearrangement uses TRBV28 and TRBJ2-5, with TRBD2 as a possible D gene (6 bases). In germline, CDR1 is MDHEN, CDR2 SYDVKM. V lost 6 bases to trimming and J lost 4 bases, with 18 bases between them. The CDR3 covers 15 residues. The CDR3 DNA sequence: TGTGCCAGCAGCCTGCGAATCGGGAGAACAGAGACCCAGTACTTC. This sequence encodes CASSLRIGRTETQYF.

The chain combines TRBV5-3 with TRBJ2-2, with TRBD1 matching over 9 bases. TRBV5-3 qualifies as an ORF whose function is uncertain. This CDR3 spans 15 amino acids. With 8 bases clipped from V and 4 bases from J, the junction kept 9 bases outside the gene matches. CDR3 region: CASSRDRVFTGELFF. CDR3 sequence (DNA): TGTGCCAGCAGTCGGGACAGGGTCTTCACCGGGGAGCTGTTTTTT.

V is TRBV7-2 and J is TRBJ1-5; unclear D gene. Looked up from germline, CDR1 is SGHTA and CDR2 is FQGNSA. The CDR3 is 13 residues long. V lost 0 bases and J lost 9, with 9 bases in between. The DNA of the CDR3 is TGTGCCAGCAGCTTAGCGCGTTCCCCGCCCCAGCATTTT. Translated, it gives CASSLARSPPQHF.

This clonotype was counted between two and nine times. The gene calls are TRBV29-1 and TRBJ2-3, with 8 bases matching TRBD1. The CDR3 contains 16 residues. V trimming: 4 bases; J trimming: 3 bases; junction bases outside the gene matches: 12. Germline assignment: CDR1 SQVTM and CDR2 ANQGSEA. The CDR3, as DNA: TGCAGCGTTGGGCAGGGGGCGCCGGGGTGGACAGATACGCAGTATTTT. Its protein product is CSVGQGAPGWTDTQYF.

This sequence joins TRBV18 and TRBJ2-5; 13 nucleotides line up with TRBD2. This CDR3 comprises 19 residues. Losses at the gene ends were 0 bases for V and 5 bases for J; bases not matched to a gene: 12. Looked up from germline, CDR1 is KGHSH and CDR2 is LQKENI. The CDR3 nucleotides are TGTGCCAGCTCACCACCGCTGACCGGGACTAGCGGGATCATTGAGACCCAGTACTTC. Protein sequence: CASSPPLTGTSGIIETQYF.

This clonotype was detected a few times. J is TRBJ2-1 and V is TRBV11-2, with 9 bases lining up with TRBD2. V shed 3 bases, J shed 10 bases, and the junction held 10 bases outside the gene matches. This CDR3 has 15 residues. Germline values: CDR1 SGHAT, CDR2 FQNNGV. CDR3 bases: TGTGCCAGCAGCTTGATAGCGGGGGCGTCCCGGGAGCAGTTCTTC. Protein product: CASSLIAGASREQFF.

The genes are TRBV11-2 and TRBJ2-5, with D maybe TRBD1 (5 bases). The CDR3 totals 14 residues. V was shortened by 5 bases and J by 5 bases, with 15 bases between the two germline ends. The germline gives CDR1 SGHAT, CDR2 FQNNGV. The CDR3 nucleotides read TGTGCCAGCAGCCCTAGACAGATTATGGAGACCCAGTACTTC. Its protein product is CASSPRQIMETQYF. The complete variable domain, with remaining parts taken from reference TRBV11-2 and TRBJ2-5, reads EAGVAQSPRYKIIEKRQSVAFWCNPISGHATLYWYQQILGQGPKLLIQFQNNGVVDDSQLPKDRFSAERLKGVDSTLKIQPAKLEDSAVYLCASSPRQIMETQYFGPGTRLLVL.

The chain couples TRBV12-3 or TRBV12-4 to TRBJ2-4; D is possibly TRBD2 (7 bases). CDR3 length equals 19 residues. V lost 1 base and J 6 bases, leaving 25 bases between the germline ends. The CDR3 spells CASSLGARGGHRTGNIQYF. As DNA, the CDR3 is TGTGCCAGCAGTTTAGGGGCTAGGGGGGGACACCGTACGGGAAACATTCAGTACTTC.

This clonotype has more than one count but fewer than ten. This chain uses TRBV3-1 with TRBJ2-1; either TRBD1 or TRBD2 may fit D (5 bases each). The CDR3 extends over 14 amino acids. V lost 3 bases and J lost 12, with 18 bases in between. Germline V CDR1 and CDR2: LGHDT, YNNKEL (reference sequence). CDR3 sequence (DNA): TGTGCCAGCAGCCAGGCACGAGGGGTAAAGGTGCAGTTCTTC. Protein: CASSQARGVKVQFF.

Concerning this clonotype: This may stem from a read error, because a much larger clone lies one nucleotide away. The chain couples TRBV12-3 or TRBV12-4 to TRBJ2-1; no clear D gene. This CDR3 has 12 amino acids. CDR3 sequence: CANSLSDNEQFF. CDR3 DNA: TGTGCCAACAGTCTCTCTGACAATGAGCAGTTCTTC.

The chain has TRBV7-2 and TRBJ1-4; D not resolved. Germline CDR1 reads SGHTA; CDR2 reads FQGNSA. V was trimmed by 2 bases and J by 4 bases, leaving 11 bases between them. The CDR3 has 15 amino acids. The CDR3 loop is CASSLNGPSNEKLFF. As DNA, the CDR3 is TGTGCCAGCAGCTTAAATGGGCCCAGTAATGAAAAACTGTTTTTT.

The rearrangement joins TRBV11-2 to TRBJ2-3; 8 bases are a match to TRBD2. J was trimmed by 7 bases and V by 5 bases; bases with no gene match: 5. The CDR3 contains 13 residues. Germline values: CDR1 SGHAT, CDR2 FQNNGV. This CDR3 is CASSASGRYTQYF. As DNA, the CDR3 is TGTGCCAGCAGCGCAAGCGGGAGATATACGCAGTATTTT.

Ten or more counts support this clonotype. The chain links TRBV7-9 to TRBJ1-1; D is unresolved. This CDR3 is built from 12 residues. The V gene lost 2 bases and the J gene lost 3 bases, with 4 bases spanning the gap. The V gene's germline CDR1 is SEHNR and CDR2 FQNEAQ (reference sequence). CDR3 coding DNA: TGTGCCAGCAGCTTACAAGACACTGAAGCTTTCTTT. Its protein product is CASSLQDTEAFF.

In its sample, this clonotype was seen many times. J is TRBJ2-1 and V is TRBV7-2; perhaps TRBD2 as D (6 bases). The CDR3 contains 16 residues. CDR1 SGHTA and CDR2 FQGNSA come from the germline V gene. Trimming removed 5 bases at V and 6 bases at J, with 20 bases between. The CDR3 sequence: CASSAPGGGPINEQFF. The CDR3 nucleotides read TGTGCCAGCAGCGCCCCCGGAGGAGGGCCAATCAATGAGCAGTTCTTC.

Concerning this clonotype: Given a much more abundant clone one base away, this may be a read error. The chain carries TRBV27 and TRBJ1-4; D not resolved. The CDR3 runs to 14 residues. Germline loops: CDR1 MNHEY, CDR2 SMNVEV (reference sequence). The CDR3 sequence is CAISFTTRGEKLFF. CDR3 coding DNA: TGTGCCATCAGTTTTACAACTAGAGGTGAAAAACTGTTTTTT.

This chain joins TRBV7-9 and TRBJ2-1; 8 nucleotides align to TRBD2. V trimming: 5 bases; J trimming: 7 bases; junction bases outside the gene matches: 7. This CDR3 contains 14 residues. Germline CDR1 and CDR2: SEHNR and FQNEAQ (reference sequence). In DNA form, the CDR3 reads TGTGCCAGCAGCCCCGGGACTAGACTTAATGAGCAGTTCTTC. Encoded protein: CASSPGTRLNEQFF.